This T cell receptor beta chain was sequenced during a study of T cell responses to AZD1222 COVID-19 vaccine. General study findings and limits: Repertoire sampling occurred only after the peak T cell response.

Clones were read by immunoSEQ multiplex PCR, and TCRdb kept only the in-frame ones, dropping some. The table includes around 260,000 clones, approximately 93% detected once. Germline CDR1 LGHDT, CDR2 YNNKEL (reference sequence). The CDR3 is made up of 14 amino acids. Trimming pared 4 bases from V and 2 bases from J, leaving 11 bases between. Worth noting for this clone: Its antigen remains unknown.

The chain joins TRBV3-1 (or the pseudogene TRBV3-2) to TRBJ1-2; perhaps TRBD1 as D (5 bases). The TCR originated in an adult in good health. The source material was peripheral blood, sampled on day 0 of AZD1222 vaccination. CDR3 loop: CASSPGTGNYGYTF. The CDR3 region has the DNA TGTGCCAGCAGCCCTGGGACGGGCAACTATGGCTACACCTTC.